The rows below give T cell receptor beta chains drawn from one sample of a study of blood T cell repertoires in COVID-19. Assay: immunoSEQ multiplex PCR; the TCRdb copy retains only in-frame clones and omits some. Here the sample spans approximately 110,000 clones, 70% to 90% being singletons. Sequencing input: peripheral blood. The receptors were sampled from a man in his forties or fifties with acute or convalescent COVID-19. The CDR3 runs from the conserved cysteine through the conserved F or W. The D gene is left open where the match is weak. The size of a clone is reported for some rows only, either as once, few or many, or as a class for expanded clones.

>14|TRBJ2-5|TRBV3-1/TRBV3-2|.|.
TGTGCCAGCAGCCAAGCGTCGCTACAAGAGACCCAGTACTTC
CASSQASLQETQYF
>14|TRBJ1-4|TRBV4-1|.|.
TGCGCCAGCAGCACTCCGGACAGTAATGAAAAACTGTTTTTT
CASSTPDSNEKLFF
>17|TRBJ2-5|TRBV5-5|TRBD2|.
TGTGCCAGCAGCTTGGCTCTTCTAGCGGGAGCTCGGGAGACCCAGTACTTC
CASSLALLAGARETQYF
>17|TRBJ1-5|TRBV15|TRBD1|.
TGTGCCACCAGCAGAGACGGAGGGGACAGGAGGAGTCAGCCCCAGCATTTT
CATSRDGGDRRSQPQHF
>17|TRBJ2-1|TRBV27|TRBD2|.
TGTGCCAGCAGCCCTCGACTAGCGGGGCTCTCCTACAATGAGCAGTTCTTC
CASSPRLAGLSYNEQFF
>17|TRBJ1-6|TRBV4-1|TRBD1|few
TGCGCCAGCAGCCTCGATCCGACAGGGTCCTATAATTCACCCCTCCACTTT
CASSLDPTGSYNSPLHF
>16|TRBJ2-3|TRBV3-1/TRBV3-2|TRBD2|few
TGTGCCAGCAGCCCTACTTCTAGCGGGGGCACAGATACGCAGTATTTT
CASSPTSSGGTDTQYF
>13|TRBJ1-5|TRBV18|TRBD1|.
TGTGCCAGCTCTCCTCGACAGGGTGAACCCCAGCATTTT
CASSPRQGEPQHF
>17|TRBJ1-3|TRBV5-1|TRBD1|.
TGCGCCAGCAGCTTGGCCTTACAGGGGCGATCTGGAAACACCATATATTTT
CASSLALQGRSGNTIYF
>17|TRBJ2-1|TRBV5-1|TRBD1|.
TGCGCCAGCAGCCCGGACAGGGGTCGGTGGGTTACAATTGAGCAGTTCTTC
CASSPDRGRWVTIEQFF
>13|TRBJ2-1|TRBV28|TRBD2|.
TGTGCCAGCTATGCGGGGGGGTCTGGGGAGCAGTTCTTC
CASYAGGSGEQFF
>16|TRBJ2-1|TRBV18|TRBD2|.
TGTGCCAGCTCACCAGGACTAGCGGGACTTTACAATGAGCAGTTCTTC
CASSPGLAGLYNEQFF
>15|TRBJ2-7|TRBV14|.|.
TGTGCCAGCAGCTCCGGGTTGAGTTTTCGGTCCGAGCAGTACTTC
CASSSGLSFRSEQYF
>18|TRBJ2-7|TRBV18|TRBD2|.
TGTGCCAGCTCACCACTGGCGGGAGTAACCATTAGCTCCTACGAGCAGTACTTC
CASSPLAGVTISSYEQYF
>15|TRBJ2-2|TRBV19|TRBD1|.
TGTGCCAGTCGGGTTTTAGGGACAGGGACCGGGGAGCTGTTTTTT
CASRVLGTGTGELFF
>14|TRBJ2-5|TRBV5-1|.|.
TGCGCCAGCAGCTTGTGGCAGAATCAAGAGACCCAGTACTTC
CASSLWQNQETQYF
>16|TRBJ1-3|TRBV4-2|.|.
TGTGCCAGCAGCCAAGAGGCGCGGGGGCCTGGAAACACCATATATTTT
CASSQEARGPGNTIYF
>15|TRBJ2-3|TRBV28|TRBD2|.
TGTGCCAGCAGTTTATGGGCGGGAGCCACAGATACGCAGTATTTT
CASSLWAGATDTQYF